The 24 T cell receptor beta chains reported below all come from one sample, sequenced in a study of blood T cell repertoires in COVID-19. Profiled with immunoSEQ multiplex PCR; TCRdb holds only in-frame clones, not every one. The data show about 52,000 clones, more than 90% seen once. The sample comprised peripheral blood. These receptors originate from a man aged 45-65 years with active COVID-19.

The count of this clone is one. The chain links TRBV7-2 to TRBJ2-7, with 12 bases aligning to TRBD2. V lost 6 bases to trimming and J lost 3 bases; unmatched junction nucleotides: 6. The length of the CDR3 is 15 residues. CDR1 SGHTA and CDR2 FQGNSA come from the germline V gene. The CDR3 sequence is CASRPTSGGNYEQYF. CDR3 coding DNA: TGTGCCAGCAGGCCGACTAGCGGGGGAAACTACGAGCAGTACTTC.

V and J are TRBV4-2 and TRBJ2-7; D possibly corresponds to TRBD2 (7 bases). The V end lost 2 bases, the J end lost 4 bases, and 24 bases lay between the germline ends. The CDR3 loop spans 18 amino acids. Germline loops: CDR1 LGHNA, CDR2 YNFKEQ. CDR3 protein: CASSQNPPGAGDTYEQYF. CDR3 in DNA: TGTGCCAGCAGCCAAAACCCCCCGGGGGCGGGAGATACATACGAGCAGTACTTC.

The chain joins TRBV28 to TRBJ1-6; 11 positions match TRBD1. Trimming removed 3 bases from V and 2 bases from J; junction bases left unmatched: 3. This CDR3 is 17 amino acids long. Germline V gene data show CDR1 as MDHEN and CDR2 as SYDVKM. CDR3 region: CASSLGQGVTYNSPLHF. In DNA form, the CDR3 reads TGTGCCAGCAGTTTGGGACAGGGGGTGACCTATAATTCACCCCTCCACTTT.

V and J are TRBV10-2 and TRBJ2-5; 7 bases match TRBD1. From germline, CDR1 is WSHSY and CDR2 SAAADI. Losses at the gene ends were 3 bases for V and 3 bases for J; bases not matched to a gene: 1. CDR3 length equals 13 residues. For the CDR3, the DNA is TGCGCCAGCAGTGAAGACAGGGAAGAGACCCAGTACTTC. Its translation is CASSEDREETQYF.

The chain combines TRBV19 with TRBJ2-1, with 7 positions matching TRBD2. V gave up 4 bases and J gave up 3 bases; unmatched junction bases: 6. The CDR3 runs 15 residues. Germline V gene lookup returns CDR1 LNHDA and CDR2 SQIVND (reference sequence). The CDR3 region is CASSRASGDYNEQFF. The CDR3 DNA reads TGTGCCAGTAGTAGGGCTAGCGGAGACTACAATGAGCAGTTCTTC.

This chain uses TRBV5-1 with TRBJ2-3, with 11 bases matching TRBD2. This CDR3 has 17 residues. Germline V CDR1 and CDR2: SGHRS, YFSETQ. V shed 0 bases, J shed 5 bases, and the junction held 8 bases outside the gene matches. CDR3 in DNA: TGCGCCAGCAGCTTGGGCATAGCGGGAGGGCCTAAAGATACGCAGTATTTT. It specifies CASSLGIAGGPKDTQYF.

In nucleotides, the CDR3 is TGTGCCAGCAGCTCAAGCCAGCGGGGCGTACGCAGCACAGATACGCAGTATTTT. This translates into CASSSSQRGVRSTDTQYF. The chain carries TRBV9 and TRBJ2-3, with 7 bases lining up with TRBD2. V gave up 4 bases and J gave up 0 bases; unmatched junction bases: 14. Per the germline V gene, CDR1 is SGDLS and CDR2 is YYNGEE. This CDR3 region has 18 residues.

The gene calls are TRBV9 and TRBJ2-5, with 10 bases identical to TRBD2. The junction had 2 bases not matched to a gene; V was cut back by 2 bases and J by 1 base. Germline-derived CDR1 and CDR2 are SGDLS and YYNGEE. This CDR3 has 15 amino acids. The CDR3, as DNA: TGTGCCAGCAGCGTCTTAGCGGGGGGCCAAGAGACCCAGTACTTC. Its translation is CASSVLAGGQETQYF.

This chain uses TRBV5-1 with TRBJ2-3; 7 positions match TRBD2. Germline assignment: CDR1 SGHRS and CDR2 YFSETQ. The CDR3 contains 17 residues. The trim removed 0 bases at V and 1 base at J, leaving 8 bases unmatched. The DNA of the CDR3 is TGCGCCAGCAGCTTGGGCCTAGCGGCCGGGCGCACAGATACGCAGTATTTT. Amino acids: CASSLGLAAGRTDTQYF.

V gene TRBV27 combines with J gene TRBJ2-1, with D hard to call. CDR3 length equals 14 residues. The V and J ends lost 8 bases and 0 bases respectively, with 11 bases between them. Looked up from germline, CDR1 is MNHEY and CDR2 is SMNVEV (reference sequence). CDR3 sequence reads: CASGWPFSYNEQFF. The DNA of the CDR3 is TGTGCCAGCGGTTGGCCGTTCTCCTACAATGAGCAGTTCTTC.

The CDR3: CASSLQGPPTGQYF. CDR3 nucleotides: TGTGCCAGCAGCCTCCAGGGGCCCCCGACTGGTCAGTACTTC. The chain carries TRBV7-9 and TRBJ2-7, with D perhaps matching TRBD1 (6 bases). The CDR3 is made up of 14 amino acids. Germline CDR1 SEHNR, CDR2 FQNEAQ (reference sequence). The ends were cut back, 5 bases at V and 10 bases at J, with 21 bases in the middle.

The chain recombines TRBV15 with TRBJ2-5; D is unresolved. Trimming pared 0 bases from V and 9 bases from J, leaving 11 bases between. Looked up from germline, CDR1 is LNHNV and CDR2 is YYDKDF (reference sequence). The CDR3 has 13 residues. The CDR3 sequence: CATSRDPGTAQYF. The CDR3 DNA is TGTGCCACCAGCAGAGATCCCGGTACCGCCCAGTACTTC.

The chain employs TRBV6-6 and TRBJ1-6; TRBD1 might be the D (5 bases). This CDR3 region has 14 residues. CDR1 is MNHNY, CDR2 SVGAGI, per germline (reference sequence). Trimming stripped 5 bases from V and 5 bases from J, with 10 bases between. Here the CDR3 reads CASSPDTNNSPLHF. The CDR3 DNA reads TGTGCCAGCAGTCCGGACACGAATAATTCACCCCTCCACTTT.

CDR3 in amino acids: CASSISGQGQETQYF. The CDR3 DNA reads as TGTGCCAGTAGTATAAGTGGACAGGGACAAGAGACCCAGTACTTC. This chain joins TRBV19 and TRBJ2-5; TRBD1 agrees at 8 bases. Losses at the gene ends were 2 bases for V and 2 bases for J; bases not matched to a gene: 4. CDR3 size: 15 residues. Germline CDR1 LNHDA, CDR2 SQIVND (reference sequence).

This chain joins TRBV5-1 and TRBJ1-2, with TRBD1 as a possible D gene (5 bases). CDR3 length equals 13 residues. Trimming shortened V by 4 bases and J by 7 bases, and 14 bases separated the two germline ends. Germline V gene data show CDR1 as SGHRS and CDR2 as YFSETQ. CDR3 DNA sequence: TGCGCCAGCAGCCCCTCGACAGTTATTGGCTACACCTTC. It codes for CASSPSTVIGYTF.

This CDR3 is CASSWGGVGSPLHF. The CDR3 DNA sequence: TGTGCCAGCAGTTGGGGAGGCGTTGGATCACCCCTCCACTTT. The J gene is TRBJ1-6, the V gene TRBV27, with no clear D. The V end was cut by 4 bases, the J end by 10 bases, with 14 bases between. CDR3 length equals 14 residues. The germline V gene has CDR1 MNHEY and CDR2 SMNVEV (reference sequence).

V is TRBV7-2 and J is TRBJ1-5; D perhaps matches TRBD1 (6 bases). CDR1 and CDR2 from the germline V gene are SGHTA and FQGNSA. The CDR3 runs 14 residues. Trimming stripped 4 bases from V and 4 bases from J, with 11 bases between. CDR3 protein: CASSSQGWNQPQHF. The CDR3, as DNA: TGTGCCAGCAGCTCACAGGGATGGAATCAGCCCCAGCATTTT.

This sequence joins TRBV9 and TRBJ2-2; D unresolved. There are 13 residues in the CDR3. In germline, CDR1 is SGDLS, CDR2 YYNGEE. Trimming pared 2 bases from V and 6 bases from J, leaving 8 bases between. The CDR3 loop reads CASSVYQSGELFF. For the CDR3, the DNA is TGTGCCAGCAGCGTTTATCAGTCCGGGGAGCTGTTTTTT.

The rearrangement joins TRBV6-5 to TRBJ2-2; tentatively, D is TRBD1 (6 bases). The V end was cut by 10 bases, the J end by 4 bases, with 19 bases between. The CDR3 is made up of 15 amino acids. Germline CDR1 is MNHEY and CDR2 is SVGAGI. CDR3 in DNA: TGTGCCACCAAAGGGGGAACAGGACGCACCGGGGAGCTGTTTTTT. This gives the protein CATKGGTGRTGELFF.

This chain uses TRBV30 with TRBJ2-2; no reliable D call. Trimming took off 4 bases at V and 0 bases at J, with 6 bases between the two ends. Germline loops: CDR1 GTSNPN, CDR2 SVGIG (reference sequence). This CDR3 contains 13 residues. CDR3 nucleotides: TGTGCCTGGACAGGTTCGAACACCGGGGAGCTGTTTTTT. This gives the protein CAWTGSNTGELFF.

J is TRBJ1-1 and V is TRBV11-2; D is unclear. This CDR3 is 13 amino acids long. Germline-derived CDR1 and CDR2 are SGHAT and FQNNGV. V lost 2 bases and J lost 1, with 5 bases in between. CDR3: CASSLNRNTEAFF. CDR3 in DNA: TGTGCCAGCAGCTTAAACAGGAACACTGAAGCTTTCTTT.

The chain recombines TRBV9 with TRBJ1-2; weak D call: TRBD1 (6 bases). CDR1 is SGDLS, CDR2 YYNGEE, per germline. V was cut by 5 bases and J by 4 bases, with 12 bases left in between. The CDR3 extends over 13 amino acids. The CDR3 DNA reads as TGTGCCAGCAGAACTACAGGGATCTATGGCTACACCTTC. Amino acid sequence: CASRTTGIYGYTF.

The chain has TRBV11-2 and TRBJ2-3; TRBD2 is a possible D gene (5 bases). The V and J ends lost 1 base and 7 bases respectively, with 15 bases between them. Germline-derived CDR1 and CDR2 are SGHAT and FQNNGV. The CDR3 spans 15 residues. CDR3: CASSLAAVGWNTQYF. The CDR3 nucleotides are TGTGCCAGCAGCTTAGCAGCGGTGGGTTGGAATACGCAGTATTTT.

The V gene is TRBV15, the J gene TRBJ2-1; TRBD1 agrees at 8 bases. Germline trimming cut 0 bases from V and 7 bases from J; bases unmatched to any gene: 8. The CDR3 spans 16 residues. The germline V gene encodes CDR1 LNHNV and CDR2 YYDKDF (reference sequence). The CDR3 reads CATSREVTGALNEQFF. Written as DNA, the CDR3 is TGTGCCACCAGCAGAGAGGTGACAGGGGCATTGAATGAGCAGTTCTTC.